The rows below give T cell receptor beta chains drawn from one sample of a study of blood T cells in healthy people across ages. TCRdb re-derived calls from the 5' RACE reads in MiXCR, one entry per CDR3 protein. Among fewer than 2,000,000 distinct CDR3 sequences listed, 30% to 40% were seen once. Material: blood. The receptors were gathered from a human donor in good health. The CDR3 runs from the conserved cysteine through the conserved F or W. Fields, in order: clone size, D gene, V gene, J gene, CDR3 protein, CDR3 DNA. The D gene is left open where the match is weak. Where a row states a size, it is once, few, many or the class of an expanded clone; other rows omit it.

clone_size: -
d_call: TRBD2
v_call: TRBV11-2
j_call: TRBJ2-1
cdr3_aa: CASSPKGLAGGNGQFF
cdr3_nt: TGTGCCAGCAGCCCAAAGGGACTAGCGGGAGGCAATGGGCAGTTCTTC

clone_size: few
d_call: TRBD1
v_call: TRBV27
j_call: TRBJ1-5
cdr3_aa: CASTPGGTNQPQHF
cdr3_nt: TGTGCCAGCACCCCAGGGGGTACCAATCAGCCCCAGCATTTT

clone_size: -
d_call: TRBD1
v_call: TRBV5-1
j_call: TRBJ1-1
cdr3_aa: CTSSWGLGGQLNTEAFF
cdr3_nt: TGCACCAGCAGCTGGGGGCTAGGGGGCCAGCTGAACACTGAAGCTTTCTTT

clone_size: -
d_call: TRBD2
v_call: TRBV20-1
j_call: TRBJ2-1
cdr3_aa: CSGQSVTSGVYRGEQFF
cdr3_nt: TGCAGTGGCCAGAGCGTTACTAGCGGGGTTTATCGCGGTGAGCAGTTCTTC

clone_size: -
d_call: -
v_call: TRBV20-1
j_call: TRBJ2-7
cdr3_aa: CSARRAGRDLSYEQYF
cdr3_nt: TGCAGTGCCAGACGCGCAGGGCGGGATCTCTCCTACGAGCAGTACTTC

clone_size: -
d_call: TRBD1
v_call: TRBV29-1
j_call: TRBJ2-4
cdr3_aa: CIVEVGTGHDIQYF
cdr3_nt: TGCATCGTTGAAGTTGGGACAGGTCATGACATTCAGTACTTC

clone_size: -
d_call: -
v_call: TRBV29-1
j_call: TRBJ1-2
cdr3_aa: CSVRPGLTLNYGYTF
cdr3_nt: TGCAGCGTCCGTCCGGGCCTTACCCTTAACTATGGCTACACCTTC

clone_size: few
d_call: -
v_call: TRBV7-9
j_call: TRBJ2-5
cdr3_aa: CASTHSSRTAGETQYF
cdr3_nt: TGTGCCAGCACCCACTCTTCTAGGACAGCTGGCGAGACCCAGTACTTC

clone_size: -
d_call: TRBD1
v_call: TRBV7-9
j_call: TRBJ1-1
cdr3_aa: CASSQGGQGVLGTEAFF
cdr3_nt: TGTGCCAGCAGCCAGGGCGGACAGGGAGTTTTGGGGACTGAAGCTTTCTTT

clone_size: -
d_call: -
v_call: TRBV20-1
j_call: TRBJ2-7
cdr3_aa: CSARDLSGSVGYEQYF
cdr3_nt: TGCAGTGCTAGAGATCTAAGTGGTAGCGTCGGCTACGAGCAGTACTTC

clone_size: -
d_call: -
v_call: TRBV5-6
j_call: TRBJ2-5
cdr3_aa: CASSLRQRTQYF
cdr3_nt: TGTGCCAGCAGCTTGAGGCAGAGGACTCAGTACTTC

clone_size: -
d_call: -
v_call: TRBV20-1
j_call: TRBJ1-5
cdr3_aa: CSVRIQGGGSNQPQHF
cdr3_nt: TGCAGTGTGCGGATACAGGGTGGAGGGAGCAATCAGCCCCAGCATTTT

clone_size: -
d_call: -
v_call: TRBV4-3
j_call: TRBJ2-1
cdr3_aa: CASSQQYTLGEQFF
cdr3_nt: TGCGCCAGCAGCCAACAATATACGTTAGGTGAGCAGTTCTTC

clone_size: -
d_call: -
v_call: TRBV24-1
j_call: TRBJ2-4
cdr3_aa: CATSDLTPTGTHLEYF
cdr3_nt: TGTGCCACCAGTGATTTGACGCCTACAGGAACGCACCTAGAGTACTTC